Here is one T cell receptor (beta chain) with its context. The sample is drawn from a study of blood T cell repertoires in COVID-19. Study summary: From T cells, B-cell-depleted T cells, or PBMCs came the material, which was cDNA or gDNA.

Original processing methods: How many nucleated cells were present was estimated from reference gene primer amplification. Repertoires were generated with immunoSEQ multiplex PCR, while TCRdb's copy carries only in-frame clones and drops some. V and J calls and clone size are given by that table; D and trimming were obtained from the DNA. The sample has 200,000 to 250,000 clones; around four fifths are singletons. From germline, CDR1 is MNHEY and CDR2 SVGAGI. This CDR3 comprises 13 residues. V was shortened by 6 bases and J by 7 bases, with 15 bases between the two germline ends. Sequencing was performed on peripheral blood. The clonotype was recovered from a woman older than 75 with active or convalescent COVID-19. The V call is TRBV6-5, the J call TRBJ1-1; D unclear. CDR3 bases: TGTGCCAGCAGGTGGCCTAGCGACATTGAAGCTTTCTTT. This translates into CASRWPSDIEAFF.